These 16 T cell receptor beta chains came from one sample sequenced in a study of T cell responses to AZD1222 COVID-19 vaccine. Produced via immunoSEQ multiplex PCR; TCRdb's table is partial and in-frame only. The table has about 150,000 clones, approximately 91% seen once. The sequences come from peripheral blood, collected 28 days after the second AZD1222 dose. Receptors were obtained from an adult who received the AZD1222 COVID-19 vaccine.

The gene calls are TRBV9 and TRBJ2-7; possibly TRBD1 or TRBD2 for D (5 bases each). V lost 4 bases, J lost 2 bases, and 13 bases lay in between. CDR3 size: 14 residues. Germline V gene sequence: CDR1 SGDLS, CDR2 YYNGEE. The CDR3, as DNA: TGTGCCAGCAGCAACCGGGACGGTGCCTACGAGCAGTACTTC. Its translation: CASSNRDGAYEQYF.

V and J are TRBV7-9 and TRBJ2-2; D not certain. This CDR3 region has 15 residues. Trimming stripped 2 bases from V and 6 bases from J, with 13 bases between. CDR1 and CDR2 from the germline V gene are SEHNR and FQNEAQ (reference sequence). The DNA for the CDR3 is TGTGCCAGCAGCTTAAAGCCGGGTGAGGCCGGGGAGCTGTTTTTT. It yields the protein CASSLKPGEAGELFF.

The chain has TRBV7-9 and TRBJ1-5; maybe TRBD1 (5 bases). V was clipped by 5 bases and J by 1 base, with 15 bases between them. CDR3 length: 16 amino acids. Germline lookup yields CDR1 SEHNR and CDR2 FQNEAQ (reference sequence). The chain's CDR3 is CASSPQGLTSNQPQHF. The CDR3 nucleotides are TGTGCCAGCAGCCCCCAGGGATTAACGAGCAATCAGCCCCAGCATTTT.

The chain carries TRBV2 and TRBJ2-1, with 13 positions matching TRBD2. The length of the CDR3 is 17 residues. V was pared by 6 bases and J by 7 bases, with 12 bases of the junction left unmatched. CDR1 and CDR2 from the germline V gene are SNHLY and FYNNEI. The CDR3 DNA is TGTGCCAGCAGCGTTCTGGTACTAGCGGGGGGGCGGAATGAGCAGTTCTTC. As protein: CASSVLVLAGGRNEQFF. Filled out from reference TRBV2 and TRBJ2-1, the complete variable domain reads EPEVTQTPSHQVTQMGQEVILRCVPISNHLYFYWYRQILGQKVEFLVSFYNNEISEKSEIFDDQFSVERPDGSNFTLKIRSTKLEDSAMYFCASSVLVLAGGRNEQFFGPGTRLTVL.

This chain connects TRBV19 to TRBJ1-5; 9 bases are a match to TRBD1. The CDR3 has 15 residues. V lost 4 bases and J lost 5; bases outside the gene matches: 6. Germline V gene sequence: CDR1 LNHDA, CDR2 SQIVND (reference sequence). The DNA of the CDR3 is TGTGCCAGTAGTACACACAGGGGGCCGGATCAGCCCCAGCATTTT. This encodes CASSTHRGPDQPQHF. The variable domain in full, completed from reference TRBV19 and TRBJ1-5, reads DGGITQSPKYLFRKEGQNVTLSCEQNLNHDAMYWYRQDPGQGLRLIYYSQIVNDFQKGDIAEGYSVSREKKESFPLTVTSAQKNPTAFYLCASSTHRGPDQPQHFGDGTRLSIL.

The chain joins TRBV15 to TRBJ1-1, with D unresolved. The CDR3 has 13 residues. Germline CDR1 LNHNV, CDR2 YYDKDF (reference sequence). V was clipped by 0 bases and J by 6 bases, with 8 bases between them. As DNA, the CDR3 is TGTGCCACCAGCAGAGATCCTGTAGCTGAAGCTTTCTTT. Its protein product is CATSRDPVAEAFF.

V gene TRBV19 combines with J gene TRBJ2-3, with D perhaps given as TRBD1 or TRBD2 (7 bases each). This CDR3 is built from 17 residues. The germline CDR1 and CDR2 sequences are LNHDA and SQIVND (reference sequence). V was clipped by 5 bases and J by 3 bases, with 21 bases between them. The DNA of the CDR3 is TGTGCCAGTAGTCCCCTTGGGAGGGGGCAGTGGACAGATACGCAGTATTTT. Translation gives CASSPLGRGQWTDTQYF.

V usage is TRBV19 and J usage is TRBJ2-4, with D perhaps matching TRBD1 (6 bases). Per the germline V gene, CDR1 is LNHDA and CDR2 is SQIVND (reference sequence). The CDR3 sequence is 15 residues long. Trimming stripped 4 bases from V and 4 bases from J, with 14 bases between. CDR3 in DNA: TGTGCCAGTAGTAGGACAGTACCTCCTAAAAACATTCAGTACTTC. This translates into CASSRTVPPKNIQYF.

CDR3 coding DNA: TGTGCCAGCAGCTTAGATGAGGAGTACAGCAATTCACCCCTCCACTTT. This codes for CASSLDEEYSNSPLHF. The chain couples TRBV11-2 to TRBJ1-6, with no clear D. Trimming shortened V by 0 bases and J by 7 bases, and 13 bases separated the two germline ends. CDR3 length: 16 amino acids. Germline V gene sequence: CDR1 SGHAT, CDR2 FQNNGV.

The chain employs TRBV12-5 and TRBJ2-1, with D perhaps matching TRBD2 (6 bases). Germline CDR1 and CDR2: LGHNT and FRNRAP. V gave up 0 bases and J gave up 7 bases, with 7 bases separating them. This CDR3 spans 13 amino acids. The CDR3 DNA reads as TGTGCTAGTGGTTTGGTTAGCGGAAATGAGCAGTTCTTC. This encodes CASGLVSGNEQFF.

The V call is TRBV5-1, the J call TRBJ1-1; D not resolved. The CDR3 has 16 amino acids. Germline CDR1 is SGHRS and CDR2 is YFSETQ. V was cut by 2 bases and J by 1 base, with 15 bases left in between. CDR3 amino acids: CASSFRGSPGNTEAFF. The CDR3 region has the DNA TGCGCCAGCAGCTTCCGGGGAAGCCCTGGGAACACTGAAGCTTTCTTT.

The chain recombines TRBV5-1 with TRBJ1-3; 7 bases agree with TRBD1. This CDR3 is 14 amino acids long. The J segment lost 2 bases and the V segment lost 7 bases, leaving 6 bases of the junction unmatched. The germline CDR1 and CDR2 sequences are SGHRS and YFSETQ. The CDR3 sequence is CASAPGTAGNTIYF. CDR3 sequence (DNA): TGCGCCAGCGCCCCCGGGACAGCTGGAAACACCATATATTTT. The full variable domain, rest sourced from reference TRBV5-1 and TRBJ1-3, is KAGVTQTPRYLIKTRGQQVTLSCSPISGHRSVSWYQQTPGQGLQFLFEYFSETQRNKGNFPGRFSGRQFSNSRSEMNVSTLELGDSALYLCASAPGTAGNTIYFGEGSWLTVV.

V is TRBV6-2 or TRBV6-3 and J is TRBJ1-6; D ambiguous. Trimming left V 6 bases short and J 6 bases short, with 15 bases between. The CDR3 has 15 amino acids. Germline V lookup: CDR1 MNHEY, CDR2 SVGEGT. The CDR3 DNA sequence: TGTGCCAGCAGCGCCCTTCCGGCGGGTAATTCACCCCTCCACTTT. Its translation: CASSALPAGNSPLHF.

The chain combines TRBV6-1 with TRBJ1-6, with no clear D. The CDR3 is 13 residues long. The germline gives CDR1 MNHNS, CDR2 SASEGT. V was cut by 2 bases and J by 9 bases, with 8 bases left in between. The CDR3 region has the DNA TGTGCCAGCAGTGAAATACGGTCTTCACCCCTCCACTTT. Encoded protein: CASSEIRSSPLHF.

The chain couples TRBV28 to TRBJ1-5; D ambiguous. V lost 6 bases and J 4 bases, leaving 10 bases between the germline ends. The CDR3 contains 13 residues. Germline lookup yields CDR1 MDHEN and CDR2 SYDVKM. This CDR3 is CASRVAQNQPQHF. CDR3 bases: TGTGCCAGCAGGGTCGCCCAAAATCAGCCCCAGCATTTT.

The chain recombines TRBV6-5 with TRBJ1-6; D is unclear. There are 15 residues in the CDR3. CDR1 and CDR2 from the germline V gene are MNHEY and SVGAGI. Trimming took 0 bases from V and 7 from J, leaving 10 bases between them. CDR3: CASSYSTGRNSPLHF. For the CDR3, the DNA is TGTGCCAGCAGTTACTCGACCGGGAGGAATTCACCCCTCCACTTT.